This TCR beta chain was observed in a study of TIL therapy for anti-PD-1-resistant metastatic lung cancer. The time point is: pre-treatment sample, taken before nivolumab and TIL therapy. Most excised metastases sampled were pleural nodules or supraclavicular lymph nodes. Patients were adults with stage 4 NSCLC. The immunoSEQ assay was v3. Sequencing depth was around 2.2 million read pairs for survey level, about 5-6 million for deep. Measured with immunoSEQ multiplex PCR; TCRdb has only the in-frame clones, and not every one. This table holds approximately 24,000 clones, 72% found once. The sample consisted of tumor tissue, taken at baseline. This receptor was identified in a person aged 25-85 years with non-small cell lung cancer.

CDR3 in amino acids: CASSLDRTSPYNEQFF. The CDR3, as DNA: TGTGCCAGCAGCTTAGACCGGACTAGCCCCTACAATGAGCAGTTCTTC. This chain uses TRBV7-8 with TRBJ2-1; 8 bases fit TRBD2. Per germline, CDR1 SGHVS and CDR2 FQNEAQ. This CDR3 region has 16 residues. V dropped 1 base and J dropped 2; count of bases not matched to a gene: 4.